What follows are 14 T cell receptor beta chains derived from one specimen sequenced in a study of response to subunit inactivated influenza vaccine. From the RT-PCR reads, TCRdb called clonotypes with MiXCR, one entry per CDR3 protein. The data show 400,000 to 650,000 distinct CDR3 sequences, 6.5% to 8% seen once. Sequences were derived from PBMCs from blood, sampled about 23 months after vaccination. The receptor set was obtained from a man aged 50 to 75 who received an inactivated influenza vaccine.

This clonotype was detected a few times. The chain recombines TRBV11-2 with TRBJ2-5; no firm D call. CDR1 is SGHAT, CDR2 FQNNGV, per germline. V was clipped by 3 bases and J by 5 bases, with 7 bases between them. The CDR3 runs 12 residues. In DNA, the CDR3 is TGTGCCAGCAGCTTTGACTGGGAGACCCAGTACTTC. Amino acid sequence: CASSFDWETQYF.

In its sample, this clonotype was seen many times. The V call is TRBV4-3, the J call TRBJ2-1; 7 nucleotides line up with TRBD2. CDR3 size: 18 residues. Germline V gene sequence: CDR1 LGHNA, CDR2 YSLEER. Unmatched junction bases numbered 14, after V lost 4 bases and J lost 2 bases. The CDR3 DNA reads TGCGCCAGCAGCCCTACGACGGGAGTGGCGGGGGCCTACAATGAGCAGTTCTTC. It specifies CASSPTTGVAGAYNEQFF.

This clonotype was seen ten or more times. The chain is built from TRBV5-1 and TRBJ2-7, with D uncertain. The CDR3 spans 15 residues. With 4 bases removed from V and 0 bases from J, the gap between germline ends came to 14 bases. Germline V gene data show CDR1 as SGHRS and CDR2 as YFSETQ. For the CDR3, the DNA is TGCGCCAGCAGCGTAGGACCCTCCTACTCCTACGAGCAGTACTTC. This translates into CASSVGPSYSYEQYF.

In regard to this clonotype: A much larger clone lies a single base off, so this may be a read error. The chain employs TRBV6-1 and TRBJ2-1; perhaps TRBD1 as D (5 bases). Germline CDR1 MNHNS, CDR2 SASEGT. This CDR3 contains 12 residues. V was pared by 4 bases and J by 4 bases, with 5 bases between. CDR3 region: CASSAGYNEQFF. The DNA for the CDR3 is TGTGCCAGCAGTGCAGGGTACAATGAGCAGTTCTTC.

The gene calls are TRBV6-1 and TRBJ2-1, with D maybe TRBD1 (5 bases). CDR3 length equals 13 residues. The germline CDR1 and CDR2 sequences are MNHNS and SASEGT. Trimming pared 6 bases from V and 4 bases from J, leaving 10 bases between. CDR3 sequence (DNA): TGTGCCAGCAGCTGGGGCCTTTACAATGAGCAGTTCTTC. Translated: CASSWGLYNEQFF.

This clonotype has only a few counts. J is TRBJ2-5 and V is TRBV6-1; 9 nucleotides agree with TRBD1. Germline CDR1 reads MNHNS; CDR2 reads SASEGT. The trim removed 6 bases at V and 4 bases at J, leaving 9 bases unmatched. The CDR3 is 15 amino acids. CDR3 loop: CASSLLHRGLETQYF. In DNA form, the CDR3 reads TGTGCCAGCAGCCTGCTACACAGGGGGCTAGAGACCCAGTACTTC.

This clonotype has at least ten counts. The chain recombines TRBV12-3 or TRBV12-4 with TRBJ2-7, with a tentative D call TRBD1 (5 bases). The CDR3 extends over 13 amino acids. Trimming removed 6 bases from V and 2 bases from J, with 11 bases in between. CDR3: CASRGDRPYEQYF. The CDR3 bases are TGTGCCAGCAGGGGCGACAGACCCTACGAGCAGTACTTC.

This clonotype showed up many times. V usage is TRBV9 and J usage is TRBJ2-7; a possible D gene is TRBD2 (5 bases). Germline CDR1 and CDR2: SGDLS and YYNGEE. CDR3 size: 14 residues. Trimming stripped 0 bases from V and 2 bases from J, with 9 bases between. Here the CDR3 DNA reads TGTGCCAGCAGCGTAGTTGACGGGGCCTACGAGCAGTACTTC. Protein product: CASSVVDGAYEQYF.

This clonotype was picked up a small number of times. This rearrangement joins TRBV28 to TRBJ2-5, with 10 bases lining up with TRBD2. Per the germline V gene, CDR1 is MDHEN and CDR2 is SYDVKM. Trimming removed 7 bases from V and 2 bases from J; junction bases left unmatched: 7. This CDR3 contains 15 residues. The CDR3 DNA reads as TGTGCCAGCAACGGACTAGCGGCACCTCAAGAGACCCAGTACTTC. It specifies CASNGLAAPQETQYF.

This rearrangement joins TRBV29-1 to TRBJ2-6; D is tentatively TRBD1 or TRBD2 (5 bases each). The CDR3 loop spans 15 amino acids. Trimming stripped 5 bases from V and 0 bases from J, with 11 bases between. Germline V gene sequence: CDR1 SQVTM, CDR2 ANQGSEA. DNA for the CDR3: TGCAGCGTTCAGAGGGGAAGCTCTGGGGCCAACGTCCTGACTTTC. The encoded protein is CSVQRGSSGANVLTF.

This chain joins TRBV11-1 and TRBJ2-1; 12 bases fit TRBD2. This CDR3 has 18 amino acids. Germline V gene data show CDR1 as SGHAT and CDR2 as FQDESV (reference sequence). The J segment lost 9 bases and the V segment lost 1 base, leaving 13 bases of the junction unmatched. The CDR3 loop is CASSLGALTSGRRGEQFF. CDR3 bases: TGTGCCAGCAGCTTAGGGGCCCTGACTAGCGGGAGAAGGGGTGAGCAGTTCTTC.

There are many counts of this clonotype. The CDR3 protein is CASTVERTGELFF. DNA for the CDR3: TGTGCCAGCACTGTGGAGAGAACCGGGGAGCTGTTTTTT. The rearrangement links TRBV5-8 to TRBJ2-2; no clear D. The V gene's germline CDR1 is SGHTS and CDR2 YDEGEE. The CDR3 has 13 amino acids. The V gene lost 6 bases and the J gene lost 5 bases, with 11 bases spanning the gap.

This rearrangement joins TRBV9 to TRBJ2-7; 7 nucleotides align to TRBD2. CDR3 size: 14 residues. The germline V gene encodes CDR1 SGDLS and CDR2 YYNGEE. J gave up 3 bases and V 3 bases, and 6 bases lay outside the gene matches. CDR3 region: CASSATGLRYEQYF. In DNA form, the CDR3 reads TGTGCCAGCAGCGCGACGGGACTACGCTACGAGCAGTACTTC.

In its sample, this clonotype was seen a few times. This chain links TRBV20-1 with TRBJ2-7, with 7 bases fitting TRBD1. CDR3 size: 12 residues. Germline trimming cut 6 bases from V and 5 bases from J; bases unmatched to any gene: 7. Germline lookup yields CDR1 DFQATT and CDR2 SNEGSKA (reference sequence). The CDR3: CSASQTGNEQYF. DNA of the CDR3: TGCAGTGCCAGCCAGACAGGGAACGAGCAGTACTTC.